What follows are 3 T cell receptor beta chains derived from one specimen sequenced in a study of beta chain features in type 1 diabetes. Findings and caveats of the study: Moderate yet significant TCRB CDR3 shortening was seen in Type 1 diabetes patients in all four CD4+ subsets.

Every isolated RNA sample was fully reverse transcribed, so sequencing captured expressed TCRB transcripts. Sequenced by immunoSEQ multiplex PCR; TCRdb stores in-frame clones only, minus some. Of a few hundred thousand clones listed, approximately 16% are singletons. Their cognate antigens are unknown. Specimen: naive CD4+ T cells from blood. These receptors were taken from a man aged 25 to 45 with type 1 diabetes.

The rearrangement uses TRBV6-5 and TRBJ2-4; maybe TRBD1 (6 bases). With 4 bases removed from V and 0 bases from J, the gap between germline ends came to 10 bases. The CDR3 length is 15 residues. Per the germline V gene, CDR1 is MNHEY and CDR2 is SVGAGI. CDR3 bases: TGTGCCAGCAGTTCAGGGGTCCTAGCCAAAAACATTCAGTACTTC. Amino acid sequence: CASSSGVLAKNIQYF.

This clone was counted only a few times. V and J are TRBV5-1 and TRBJ2-1; a weak D match, TRBD2 (5 bases). Germline V gene sequence: CDR1 SGHRS, CDR2 YFSETQ. Trimming took 7 bases from V and 7 from J, leaving 24 bases between them. The CDR3 is made up of 16 amino acids. The CDR3 protein is CASSSPWGDGSNEQFF. Written as DNA, the CDR3 is TGCGCCAGCTCATCCCCATGGGGAGACGGGTCTAATGAGCAGTTCTTC.

There are a few counts of this clone. The chain carries TRBV6-7 and TRBJ2-3; possible D gene TRBD1, 6 bases. TRBV6-7 is an open reading frame whose function is uncertain. Trimming removed 10 bases from V and 6 bases from J, with 8 bases in between. This CDR3 comprises 10 residues. The CDR3 is CATQGDTQYF. The CDR3 DNA sequence: TGTGCCACCCAGGGGGATACGCAGTATTTT.